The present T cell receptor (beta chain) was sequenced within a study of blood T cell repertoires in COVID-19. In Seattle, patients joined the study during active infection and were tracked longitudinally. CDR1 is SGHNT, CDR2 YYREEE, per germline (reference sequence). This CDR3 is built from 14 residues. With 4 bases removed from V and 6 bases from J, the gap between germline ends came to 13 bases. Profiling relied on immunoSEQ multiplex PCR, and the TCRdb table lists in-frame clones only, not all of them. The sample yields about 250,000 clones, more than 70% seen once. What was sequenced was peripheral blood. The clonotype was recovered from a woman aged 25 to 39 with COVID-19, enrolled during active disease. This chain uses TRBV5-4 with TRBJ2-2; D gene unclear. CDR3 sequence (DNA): TGTGCCAGCAGCAACCAACCTACGTCCGGGGAGCTGTTTTTT. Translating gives CASSNQPTSGELFF.